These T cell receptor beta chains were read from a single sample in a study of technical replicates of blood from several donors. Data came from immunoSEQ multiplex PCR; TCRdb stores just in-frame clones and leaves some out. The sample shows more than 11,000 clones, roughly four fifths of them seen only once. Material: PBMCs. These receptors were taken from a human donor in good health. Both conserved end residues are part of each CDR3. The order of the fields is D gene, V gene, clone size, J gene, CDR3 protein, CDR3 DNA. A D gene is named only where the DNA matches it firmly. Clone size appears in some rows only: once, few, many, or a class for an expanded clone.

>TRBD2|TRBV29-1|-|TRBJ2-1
CSGGKRGPYNEQFF
TGCAGCGGGGGTAAGCGGGGTCCCTACAATGAGCAGTTCTTC
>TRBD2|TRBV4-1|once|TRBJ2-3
CASSQERRSGRAGDTQYF
TGCGCCAGCAGCCAAGAACGGAGGAGCGGGAGGGCCGGCGATACGCAGTATTTT
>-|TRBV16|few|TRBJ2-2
CASSPQRSGELFF
TGTGCCAGCAGTCCGCAGAGATCCGGGGAGCTGTTTTTT
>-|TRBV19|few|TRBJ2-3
CASSLADMNTQYF
TGTGCCAGTAGCCTAGCCGACATGAATACGCAGTATTTT
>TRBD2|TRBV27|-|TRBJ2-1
CASRLGTSYGEQFF
TGTGCCAGCCGCCTTGGGACTAGCTACGGTGAGCAGTTCTTC
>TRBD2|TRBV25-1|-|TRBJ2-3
CASSTGTSGNTDTQYF
TGTGCCAGCAGTACTGGGACTAGCGGGAACACAGATACGCAGTATTTT
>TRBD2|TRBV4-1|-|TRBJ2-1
CASSQERSGAYNEQFF
TGCGCCAGCAGCCAAGAAAGGAGCGGGGCCTACAATGAGCAGTTCTTC
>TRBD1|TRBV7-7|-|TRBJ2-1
CASSARGGDEQFF
TGTGCCAGCAGCGCTCGAGGGGGCGATGAGCAGTTCTTC
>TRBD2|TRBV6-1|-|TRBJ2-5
CASRREAGETQYF
TGTGCCAGCAGGCGGGAGGCTGGAGAGACCCAGTACTTC
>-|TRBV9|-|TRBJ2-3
CASSAKRTSTDTQYF
TGTGCCAGCAGCGCGAAGCGGACTAGCACAGATACGCAGTATTTT
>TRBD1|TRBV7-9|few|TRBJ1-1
CASSLGTANTEAFF
TGTGCCAGCAGCCTAGGGACAGCGAACACTGAAGCTTTCTTT
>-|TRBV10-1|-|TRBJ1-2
CASSGSAGYGYTF
TGCGCCAGCAGTGGTTCGGCAGGCTATGGCTACACCTTC
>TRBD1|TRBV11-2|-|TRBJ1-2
CASSLGQAANYGYTF
TGTGCCAGCAGCCTTGGACAGGCTGCTAACTATGGCTACACCTTC
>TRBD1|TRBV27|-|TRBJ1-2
CASSFRGPHGYTF
TGTGCCAGCAGTTTTAGGGGGCCCCATGGCTACACCTTC
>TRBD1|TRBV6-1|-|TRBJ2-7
CASSEFGTGVEQYF
TGTGCCAGCAGTGAATTTGGGACAGGGGTCGAGCAGTACTTC
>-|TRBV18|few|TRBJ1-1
CASSSGFGNTEAFF
TGTGCCAGCTCATCAGGGTTCGGGAACACTGAAGCTTTCTTT
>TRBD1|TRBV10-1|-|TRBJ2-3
CASSDPGQGSPDTQYF
TGCGCCAGCAGTGATCCGGGACAGGGAAGTCCAGATACGCAGTATTTT
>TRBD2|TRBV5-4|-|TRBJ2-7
CASSFLAGGGYEQYF
TGTGCCAGCAGCTTTCTAGCGGGAGGTGGCTACGAGCAGTACTTC
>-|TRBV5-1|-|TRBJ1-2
CASSFWAGYGYTF
TGCGCCAGCAGCTTCTGGGCTGGCTATGGCTACACCTTC
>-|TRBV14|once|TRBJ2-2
CASSQGQNTGELFF
TGTGCCAGCAGCCAAGGGCAGAACACCGGGGAGCTGTTTTTT
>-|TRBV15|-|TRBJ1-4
CATSRGQGNEKLFF
TGTGCCACCAGCAGAGGGCAGGGGAATGAAAAACTGTTTTTT
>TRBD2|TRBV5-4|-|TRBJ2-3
CASSLQRGSSTDTQYF
TGTGCCAGCAGCTTACAGCGGGGATCTAGCACAGATACGCAGTATTTT
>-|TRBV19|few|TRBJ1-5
CATGEEQPQHF
TGTGCCACCGGAGAGGAGCAGCCCCAGCATTTT
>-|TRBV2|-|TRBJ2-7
CASEGMGEASYEQYF
TGTGCCAGCGAAGGCATGGGGGAGGCCTCCTACGAGCAGTACTTC
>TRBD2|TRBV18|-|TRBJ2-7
CASSFSGRAAEQYF
TGTGCCAGCTCCTTCAGCGGGAGGGCCGCCGAGCAGTACTTC
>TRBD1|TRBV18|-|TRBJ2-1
CASSPYSQGGDNEQFF
TGTGCCAGCTCACCATATTCACAGGGGGGCGACAATGAGCAGTTCTTC
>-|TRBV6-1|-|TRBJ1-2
CASTWDLGAYGYTF
TGTGCCAGCACCTGGGACTTAGGGGCCTATGGCTACACCTTC
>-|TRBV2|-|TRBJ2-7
CASRPLKLGRGYEQYF
TGTGCCAGCAGACCCCTCAAACTGGGGAGAGGCTACGAGCAGTACTTC
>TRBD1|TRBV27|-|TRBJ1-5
CASSLRTGNQPQHF
TGTGCCAGCAGTTTAAGGACAGGGAATCAGCCCCAGCATTTT
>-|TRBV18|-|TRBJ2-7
CASSYLAGTSVEQYF
TGTGCCAGCTCATACCTAGCCGGGACAAGCGTGGAACAGTACTTC
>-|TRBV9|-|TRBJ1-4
CASSATGMTNEKLFF
TGTGCCAGCAGCGCTACCGGGATGACTAATGAAAAACTGTTTTTT
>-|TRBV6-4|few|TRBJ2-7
CASSVKGDGPYEQYF
TGTGCCAGCAGTGTGAAAGGGGATGGGCCCTACGAGCAGTACTTC
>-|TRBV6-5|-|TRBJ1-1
CASSWGVNTEAFF
TGTGCCAGCAGTTGGGGGGTAAACACTGAAGCTTTCTTT
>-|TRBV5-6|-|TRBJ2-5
CASSLVRGSKTQYF
TGTGCCAGCAGCTTGGTCAGGGGAAGTAAGACCCAGTACTTC
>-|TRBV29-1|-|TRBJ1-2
CSVVGLIPGGYTF
TGCAGCGTTGTGGGACTCATCCCTGGAGGCTACACCTTC
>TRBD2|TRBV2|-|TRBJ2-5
CASIQLAGVGETQYF
TGTGCCAGCATTCAACTAGCGGGAGTAGGAGAGACCCAGTACTTC
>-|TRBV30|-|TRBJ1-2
CAWSAPYGHGGYTF
TGTGCCTGGAGCGCCCCCTACGGCCACGGGGGCTACACCTTC
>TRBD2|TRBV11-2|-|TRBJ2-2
CASTQTPAGTGELFF
TGTGCCAGCACCCAAACCCCAGCGGGAACCGGGGAGCTGTTTTTT
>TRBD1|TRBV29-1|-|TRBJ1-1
CSVEGQNPNTEAFF
TGCAGCGTAGAGGGACAGAACCCGAACACTGAAGCTTTCTTT
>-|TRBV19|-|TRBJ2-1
CASSNAGGTKGGGFF
TGTGCCAGTAGTAATGCTGGCGGGACGAAGGGGGGGGGTTTCTTC
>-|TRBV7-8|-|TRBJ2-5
CASSPRKYQETQYF
TGTGCCAGCAGCCCCAGGAAATACCAAGAGACCCAGTACTTC
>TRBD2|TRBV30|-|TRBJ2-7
CAWTLPLAGGRGEQYF
TGTGCCTGGACCCTACCCCTGGCGGGAGGACGGGGGGAGCAGTACTTC